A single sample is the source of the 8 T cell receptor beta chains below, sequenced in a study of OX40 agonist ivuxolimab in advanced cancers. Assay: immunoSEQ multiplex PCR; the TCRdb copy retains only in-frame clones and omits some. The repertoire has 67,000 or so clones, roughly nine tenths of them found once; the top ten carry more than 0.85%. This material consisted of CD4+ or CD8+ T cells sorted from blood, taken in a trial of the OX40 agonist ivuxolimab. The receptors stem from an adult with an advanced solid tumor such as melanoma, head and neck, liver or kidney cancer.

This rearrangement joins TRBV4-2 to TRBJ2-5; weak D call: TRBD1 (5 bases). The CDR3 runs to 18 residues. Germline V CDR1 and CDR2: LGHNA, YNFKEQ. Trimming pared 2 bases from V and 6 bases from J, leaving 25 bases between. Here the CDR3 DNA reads TGTGCCAGCAGCCAACCGACAGCTACCGATACCCTAAGGAAGACCCAGTACTTC. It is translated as CASSQPTATDTLRKTQYF.

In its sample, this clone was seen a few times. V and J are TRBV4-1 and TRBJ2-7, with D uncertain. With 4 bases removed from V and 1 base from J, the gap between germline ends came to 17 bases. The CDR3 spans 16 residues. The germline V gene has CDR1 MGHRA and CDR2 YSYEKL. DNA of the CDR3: TGCGCCAGCAGCCTTACCCTCGGCCGCCTATCCTACGAGCAGTACTTC. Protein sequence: CASSLTLGRLSYEQYF.

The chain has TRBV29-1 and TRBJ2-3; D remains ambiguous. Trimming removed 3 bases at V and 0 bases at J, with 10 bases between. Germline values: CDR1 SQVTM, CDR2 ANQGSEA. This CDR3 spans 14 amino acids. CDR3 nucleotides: TGCAGCGTTGATTTAGAGGAAAGCACAGATACGCAGTATTTT. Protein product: CSVDLEESTDTQYF.

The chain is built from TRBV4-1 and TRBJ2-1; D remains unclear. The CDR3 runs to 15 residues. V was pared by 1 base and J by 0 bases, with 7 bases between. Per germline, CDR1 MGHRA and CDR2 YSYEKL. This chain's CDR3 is CASSQGESSYNEQFF. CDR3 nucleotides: TGCGCCAGCAGCCAAGGGGAAAGCTCCTACAATGAGCAGTTCTTC.

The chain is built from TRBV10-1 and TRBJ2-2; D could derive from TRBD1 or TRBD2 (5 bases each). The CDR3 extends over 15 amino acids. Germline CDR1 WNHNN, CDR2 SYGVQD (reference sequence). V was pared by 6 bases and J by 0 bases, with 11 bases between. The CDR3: CASSWGTPNTGELFF. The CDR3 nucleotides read TGCGCCAGCAGCTGGGGGACCCCGAACACCGGGGAGCTGTTTTTT.

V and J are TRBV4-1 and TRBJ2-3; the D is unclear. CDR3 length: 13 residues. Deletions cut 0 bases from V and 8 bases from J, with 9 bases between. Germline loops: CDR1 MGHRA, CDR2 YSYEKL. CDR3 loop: CASSQEGSGTQYF. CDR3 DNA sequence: TGCGCCAGCAGCCAAGAAGGATCTGGTACGCAGTATTTT.

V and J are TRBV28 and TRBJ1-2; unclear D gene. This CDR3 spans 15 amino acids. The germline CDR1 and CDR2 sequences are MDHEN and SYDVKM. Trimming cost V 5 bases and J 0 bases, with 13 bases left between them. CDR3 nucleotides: TGTGCCAGCAGTCCTGCTGGGCGGACTAACTATGGCTACACCTTC. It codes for CASSPAGRTNYGYTF.

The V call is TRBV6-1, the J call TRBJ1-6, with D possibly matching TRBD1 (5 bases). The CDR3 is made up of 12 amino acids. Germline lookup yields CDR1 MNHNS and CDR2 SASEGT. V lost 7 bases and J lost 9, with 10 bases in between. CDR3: CASKGESSPLHF. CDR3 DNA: TGTGCCAGCAAAGGGGAGAGTTCACCCCTCCACTTT.